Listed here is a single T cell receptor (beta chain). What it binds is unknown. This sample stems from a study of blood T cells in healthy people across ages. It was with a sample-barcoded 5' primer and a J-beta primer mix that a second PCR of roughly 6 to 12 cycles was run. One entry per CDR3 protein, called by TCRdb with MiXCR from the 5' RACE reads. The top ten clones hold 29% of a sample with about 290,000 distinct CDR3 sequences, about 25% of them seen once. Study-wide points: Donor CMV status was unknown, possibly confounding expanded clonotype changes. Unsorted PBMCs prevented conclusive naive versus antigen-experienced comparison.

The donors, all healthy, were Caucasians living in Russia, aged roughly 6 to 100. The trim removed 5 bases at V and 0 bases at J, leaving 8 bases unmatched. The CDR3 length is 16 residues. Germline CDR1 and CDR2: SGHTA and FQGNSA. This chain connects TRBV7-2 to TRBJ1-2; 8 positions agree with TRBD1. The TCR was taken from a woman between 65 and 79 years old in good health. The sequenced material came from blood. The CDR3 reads CASSLGTGPSNYGYTF. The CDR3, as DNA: TGTGCCAGCAGCCTTGGGACAGGACCCTCTAACTATGGCTACACCTTC.